Sequencing of this T cell receptor (beta chain) was carried out in a study of radiotherapy plus CTLA-4 blockade in lung cancer. General study results and limits: Early clone dynamics of blood T cells, plus interferon-beta, reportedly predicted response best.

In this sample, this clone turned up a few times. Antigen: not known. Here immunoSEQ multiplex PCR was the method, and the copy in TCRdb shows in-frame clones only, minus some. Among tens of thousands of clones, about three quarters were seen once, and the ten largest hold 2% to 2.5%. Germline lookup yields CDR1 MDHEN and CDR2 SYDVKM. V lost 4 bases, J lost 6 bases, and 3 bases stayed unmatched. CDR3 length: 14 amino acids. Patients had chemo-refractory metastatic non-small-cell lung cancer and received focal radiation plus CTLA-4 blockade that used ipilimumab. The chain uses TRBV28 and TRBJ1-6; 7 nucleotides match TRBD1. The TCR comes from a human donor with non-small cell lung cancer whose response to radiotherapy plus ipilimumab could not be evaluated. The material was peripheral blood, obtained from a patient treated with radiotherapy plus ipilimumab. DNA for the CDR3: TGTGCCAGCAGTTCAACAGGGGTTAATTCACCCCTCCACTTT. Amino acid sequence: CASSSTGVNSPLHF.